This T cell receptor beta chain comes out of a study of graft-versus-host responses after intestinal transplantation. Study summary: Each patient got anti-thymocyte globulin induction, then tacrolimus and steroids for roughly 3 years. The study's findings and limits: There was an association between peak levels of circulating GvH clones and early post-transplant HvG declines. GvH clonotypes were identified within recipient marrow, with a subset emerging first in ileum or blood.

TCRdb's copy holds only in-frame clones and misses some; the assay was immunoSEQ multiplex PCR. Among around 69,000 clones listed, roughly 89% were seen once. Note on this clone: Antigen: not known.

Sample: unstimulated CD8+ T cells sorted from spleen or lymph node cells, taken before transplant. The clonotype comes from a human donor who was the organ donor for an intestinal transplant.

CDR3 residues: CASSQRLAGAKGEQFF. The CDR3 bases are TGTGCCAGCAGCCAGCGACTAGCGGGGGCAAAGGGGGAGCAGTTCTTC. This sequence joins TRBV5-6 and TRBJ2-1, with 12 bases identical to TRBD2. This CDR3 comprises 16 residues. Unmatched junction bases numbered 12, after V lost 4 bases and J lost 10 bases. Germline CDR1 reads SGHDT; CDR2 reads YYEEEE.